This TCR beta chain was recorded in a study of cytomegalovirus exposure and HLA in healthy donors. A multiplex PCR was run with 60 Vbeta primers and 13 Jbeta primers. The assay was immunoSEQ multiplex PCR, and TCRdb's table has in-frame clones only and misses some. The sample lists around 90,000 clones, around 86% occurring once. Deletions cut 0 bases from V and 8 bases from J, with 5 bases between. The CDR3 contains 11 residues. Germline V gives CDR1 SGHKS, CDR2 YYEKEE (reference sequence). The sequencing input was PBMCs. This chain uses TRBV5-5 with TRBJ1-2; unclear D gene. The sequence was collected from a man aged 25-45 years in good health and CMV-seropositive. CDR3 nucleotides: TGTGCCAGCAGCTTGGGGGCGGGCTACACCTTC. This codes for CASSLGAGYTF.